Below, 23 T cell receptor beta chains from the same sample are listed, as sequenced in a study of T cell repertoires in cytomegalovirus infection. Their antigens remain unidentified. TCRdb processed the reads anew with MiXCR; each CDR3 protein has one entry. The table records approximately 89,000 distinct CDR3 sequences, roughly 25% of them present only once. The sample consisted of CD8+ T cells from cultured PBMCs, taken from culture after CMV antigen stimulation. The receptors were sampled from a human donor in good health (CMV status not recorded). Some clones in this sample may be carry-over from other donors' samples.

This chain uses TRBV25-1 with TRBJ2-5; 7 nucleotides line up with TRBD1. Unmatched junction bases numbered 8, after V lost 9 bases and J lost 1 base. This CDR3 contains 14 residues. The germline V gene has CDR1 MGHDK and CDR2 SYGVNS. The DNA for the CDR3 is TGTGCCAGTGGGGACAGAAAGTTCCAAGAGACCCAGTACTTC. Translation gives CASGDRKFQETQYF. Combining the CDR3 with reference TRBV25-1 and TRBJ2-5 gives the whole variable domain EADIYQTPRYLVIGTGKKITLECSQTMGHDKMYWYQQDPGMELHLIHYSYGVNSTEKGDLSSESTVSRIRTEHFPLTLESARPSHTSQYLCASGDRKFQETQYFGPGTRLLVL.

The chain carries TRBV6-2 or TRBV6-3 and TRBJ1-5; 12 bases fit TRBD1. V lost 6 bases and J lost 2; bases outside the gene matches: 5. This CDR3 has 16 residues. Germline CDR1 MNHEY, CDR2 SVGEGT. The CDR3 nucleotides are TGTGCCAGCAGCCGGGACAGGGGGCTAGGCAATCAGCCCCAGCATTTT. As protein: CASSRDRGLGNQPQHF.

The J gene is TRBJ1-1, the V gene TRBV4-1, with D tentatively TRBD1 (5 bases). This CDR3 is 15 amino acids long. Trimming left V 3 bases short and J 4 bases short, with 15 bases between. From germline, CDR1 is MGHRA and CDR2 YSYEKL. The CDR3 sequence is CASSHGVQGSTEAFF. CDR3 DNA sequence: TGCGCCAGCAGCCATGGGGTTCAGGGCTCCACTGAAGCTTTCTTT.

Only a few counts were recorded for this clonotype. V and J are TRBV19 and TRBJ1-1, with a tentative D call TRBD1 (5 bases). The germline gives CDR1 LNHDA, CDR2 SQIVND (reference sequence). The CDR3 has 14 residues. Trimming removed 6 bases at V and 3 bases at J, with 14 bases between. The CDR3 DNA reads TGTGCCAGTAGCCACGAGGGGCAGTACACTGAAGCTTTCTTT. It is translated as CASSHEGQYTEAFF.

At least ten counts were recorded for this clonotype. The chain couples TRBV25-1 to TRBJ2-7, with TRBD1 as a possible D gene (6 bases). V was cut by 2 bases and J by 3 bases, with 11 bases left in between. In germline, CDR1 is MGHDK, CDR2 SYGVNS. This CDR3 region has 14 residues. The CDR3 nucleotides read TGTGCCAGCAGTGAAACGGGACAAGACTACGAGCAGTACTTC. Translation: CASSETGQDYEQYF.

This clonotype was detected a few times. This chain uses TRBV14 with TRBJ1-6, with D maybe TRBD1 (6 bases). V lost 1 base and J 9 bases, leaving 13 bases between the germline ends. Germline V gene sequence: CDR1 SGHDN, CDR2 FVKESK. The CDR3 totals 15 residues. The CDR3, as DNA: TGTGCCAGCAGCCAAGTAGCAGGGGCATTTTCACCCCTCCACTTT. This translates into CASSQVAGAFSPLHF.

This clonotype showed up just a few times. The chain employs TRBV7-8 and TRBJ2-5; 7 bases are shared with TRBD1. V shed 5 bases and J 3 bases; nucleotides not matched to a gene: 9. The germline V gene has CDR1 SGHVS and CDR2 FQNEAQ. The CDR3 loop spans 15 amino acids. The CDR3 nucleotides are TGTGCCAGCAGCGAACGGGACAGAGGAGAAGAGACCCAGTACTTC. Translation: CASSERDRGEETQYF.

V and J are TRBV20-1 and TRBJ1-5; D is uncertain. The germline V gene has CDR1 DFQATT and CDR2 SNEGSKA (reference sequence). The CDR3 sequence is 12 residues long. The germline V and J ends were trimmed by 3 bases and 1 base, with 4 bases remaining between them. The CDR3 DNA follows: TGCAGTGCTAGGGTAAGCAATCAGCCCCAGCATTTT. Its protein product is CSARVSNQPQHF.

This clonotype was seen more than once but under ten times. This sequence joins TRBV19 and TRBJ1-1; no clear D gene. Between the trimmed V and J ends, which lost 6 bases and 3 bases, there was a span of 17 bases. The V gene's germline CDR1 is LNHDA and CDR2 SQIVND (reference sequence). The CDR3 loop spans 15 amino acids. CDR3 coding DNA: TGTGCCAGTAGCAACGTCCTCATTTCGGACACTGAAGCTTTCTTT. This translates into CASSNVLISDTEAFF.

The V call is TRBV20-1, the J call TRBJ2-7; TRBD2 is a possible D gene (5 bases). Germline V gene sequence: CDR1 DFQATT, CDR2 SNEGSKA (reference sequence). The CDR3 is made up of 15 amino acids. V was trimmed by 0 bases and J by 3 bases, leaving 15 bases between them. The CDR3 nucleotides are TGCAGTGCTAGAGATAGGGCTGGGAGCCACTACGAGCAGTACTTC. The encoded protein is CSARDRAGSHYEQYF.

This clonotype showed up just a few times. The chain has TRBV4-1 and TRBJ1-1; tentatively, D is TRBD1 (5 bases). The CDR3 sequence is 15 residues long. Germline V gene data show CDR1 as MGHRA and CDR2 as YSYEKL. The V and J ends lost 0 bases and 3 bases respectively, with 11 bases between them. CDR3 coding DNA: TGCGCCAGCAGCCAAGATGGCCAGGGTGACACTGAAGCTTTCTTT. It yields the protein CASSQDGQGDTEAFF.

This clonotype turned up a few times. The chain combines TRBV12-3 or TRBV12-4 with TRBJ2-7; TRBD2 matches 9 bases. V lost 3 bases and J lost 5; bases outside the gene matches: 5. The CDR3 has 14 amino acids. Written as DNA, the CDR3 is TGTGCCAGCAGTTTTGGGCGGGGGGGCCACGAGCAGTACTTC. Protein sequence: CASSFGRGGHEQYF.

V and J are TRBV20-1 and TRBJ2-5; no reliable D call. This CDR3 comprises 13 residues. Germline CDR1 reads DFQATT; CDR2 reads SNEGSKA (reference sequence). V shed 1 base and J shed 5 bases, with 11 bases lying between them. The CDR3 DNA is TGCAGTGCTAGAGCACCGGGTCGGGAGACCCAGTACTTC. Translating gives CSARAPGRETQYF.

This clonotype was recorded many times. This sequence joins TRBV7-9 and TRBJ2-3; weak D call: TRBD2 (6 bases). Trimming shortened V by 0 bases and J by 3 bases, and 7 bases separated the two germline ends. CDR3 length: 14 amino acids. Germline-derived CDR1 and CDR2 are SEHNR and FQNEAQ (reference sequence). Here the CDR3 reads CASSLAGSTDTQYF. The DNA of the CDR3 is TGTGCCAGCAGCTTAGCCGGGAGTACAGATACGCAGTATTTT.

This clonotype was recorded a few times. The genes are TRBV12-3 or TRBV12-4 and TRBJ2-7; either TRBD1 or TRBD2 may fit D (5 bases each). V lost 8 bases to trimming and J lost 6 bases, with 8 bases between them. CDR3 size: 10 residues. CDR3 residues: CASSGTEQYF. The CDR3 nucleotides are TGTGCCAGCTCAGGGACCGAGCAGTACTTC.

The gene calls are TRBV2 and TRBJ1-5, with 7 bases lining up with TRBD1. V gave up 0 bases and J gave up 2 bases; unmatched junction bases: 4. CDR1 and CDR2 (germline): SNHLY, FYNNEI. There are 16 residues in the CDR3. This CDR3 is CASSEAQGLGNQPQHF. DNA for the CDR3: TGTGCCAGCAGTGAAGCACAGGGGTTAGGCAATCAGCCCCAGCATTTT.

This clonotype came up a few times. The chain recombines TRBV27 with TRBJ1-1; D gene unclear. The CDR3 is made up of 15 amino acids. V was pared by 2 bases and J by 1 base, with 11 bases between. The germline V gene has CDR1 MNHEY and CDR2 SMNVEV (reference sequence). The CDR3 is CASSLQIGANTEAFF. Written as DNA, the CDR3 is TGTGCCAGCAGTTTACAAATTGGCGCGAACACTGAAGCTTTCTTT.

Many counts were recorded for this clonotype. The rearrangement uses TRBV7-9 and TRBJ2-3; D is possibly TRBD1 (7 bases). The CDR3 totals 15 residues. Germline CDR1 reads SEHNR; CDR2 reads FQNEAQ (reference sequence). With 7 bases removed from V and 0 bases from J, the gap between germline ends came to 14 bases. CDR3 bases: TGTGCCAGCATCCCGCGGGACAGAAGCACAGATACGCAGTATTTT. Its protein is CASIPRDRSTDTQYF.

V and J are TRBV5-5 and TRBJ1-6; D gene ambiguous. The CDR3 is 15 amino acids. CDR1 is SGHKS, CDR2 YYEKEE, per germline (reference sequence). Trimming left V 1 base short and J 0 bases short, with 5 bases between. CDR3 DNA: TGTGCCAGCAGCTTGCACTTCTCCTATAATTCACCCCTCCACTTT. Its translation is CASSLHFSYNSPLHF. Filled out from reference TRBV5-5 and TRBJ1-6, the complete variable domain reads DAGVTQSPTHLIKTRGQQVTLRCSPISGHKSVSWYQQVLGQGPQFIFQYYEKEERGRGNFPDRFSARQFPNYSSELNVNALLLGDSALYLCASSLHFSYNSPLHFGNGTRLTVT.

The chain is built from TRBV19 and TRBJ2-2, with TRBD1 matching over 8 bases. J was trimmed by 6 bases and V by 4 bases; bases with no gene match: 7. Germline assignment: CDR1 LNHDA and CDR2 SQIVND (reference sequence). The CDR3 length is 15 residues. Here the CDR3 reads CASSKQQGVAGELFF. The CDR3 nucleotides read TGTGCCAGTAGTAAACAACAGGGGGTAGCCGGGGAGCTGTTTTTT.

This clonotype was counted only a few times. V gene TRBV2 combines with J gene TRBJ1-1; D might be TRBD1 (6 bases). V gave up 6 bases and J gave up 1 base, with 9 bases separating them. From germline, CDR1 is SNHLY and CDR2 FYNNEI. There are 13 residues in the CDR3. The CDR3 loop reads CASRAGQNTEAFF. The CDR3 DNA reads TGTGCCAGCAGGGCGGGACAGAACACTGAAGCTTTCTTT.

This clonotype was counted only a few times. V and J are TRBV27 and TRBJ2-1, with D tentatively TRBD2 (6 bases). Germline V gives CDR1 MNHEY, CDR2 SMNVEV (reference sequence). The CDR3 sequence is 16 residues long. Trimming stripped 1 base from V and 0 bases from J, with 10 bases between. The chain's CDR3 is CASSLFAGSSYNEQFF. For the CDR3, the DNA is TGTGCCAGCAGTTTATTTGCGGGAAGCTCCTACAATGAGCAGTTCTTC.

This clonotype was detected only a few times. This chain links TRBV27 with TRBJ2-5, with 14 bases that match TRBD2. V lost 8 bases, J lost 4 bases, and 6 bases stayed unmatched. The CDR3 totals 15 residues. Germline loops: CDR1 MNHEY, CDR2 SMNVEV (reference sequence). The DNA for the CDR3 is TGTGCCAGCTCCCCGGGGACTAGCGGGAGAGAGACCCAGTACTTC. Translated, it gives CASSPGTSGRETQYF.